This TCR beta chain appears in the sequencing data of a study of human T cells and chemical hapten exposure. Notes on the study in general: TCRs whose frequency exceeded 1 in 1000 remained the same following DPC sensitization.

Specified time point: healthy volunteer bleed at 2 weeks. The authors' total RNA extraction used unfractionated whole blood. Individual cDNA molecules each carried unique molecular identifiers attached by the library. TCRdb re-called the RACE reads with MiXCR, one entry per CDR3 protein. Counted here are around 130,000 distinct CDR3 sequences, approximately 9% occurring once; the ten biggest clones make up 1.5% to 2%. The CDR3 runs to 15 residues. In germline, CDR1 is MDHEN, CDR2 SYDVKM. Trimming left V 3 bases short and J 4 bases short, with 10 bases between. This clonotype has a count of ten or more. What it binds is not known.

The chain couples TRBV28 to TRBJ2-6, with unresolved D. The sequenced material came from whole blood. This receptor was taken from a male donor in good health. Some clones in this sample may be carry-over from other donors' samples. In DNA, the CDR3 is TGTGCCAGCAGTTTGCAAGGGTTCGGGGCCAACGTCCTGACTTTC. Translated: CASSLQGFGANVLTF.